This T cell receptor beta chain derives from a study of neoadjuvant anti-PD-1 for oral cavity cancer. The overall study: Nivolumab at 3 mg/kg was mostly given biweekly, three to four doses, pre-surgery. Around day 43, patients without progression received a fourth nivolumab dose before surgery.

Sequencing was performed with immunoSEQ multiplex PCR; in TCRdb, only in-frame clones are kept and a portion is missing. The data show some 14,000 clones, with roughly two thirds seen just once and 2% to 2.5% held by the top ten. This clone was picked up a small number of times. Patients were newly diagnosed with stage II-IVA oral cavity squamous cell carcinoma without prior systemic or radiation treatment. PBMCs were not maintained or expanded in culture before analysis. The V and J ends lost 4 bases and 3 bases, in that order; junction bases with no gene match: 6. The CDR3 is 15 residues long. CDR1 MNHEY and CDR2 SMNVEV come from the germline V gene (reference sequence).

Here the sequenced sample was PBMCs, taken before nivolumab (anti-PD-1) treatment. This rearrangement joins TRBV27 to TRBJ2-7, with 10 bases that match TRBD1. This clonotype was obtained from a person between 40 and 85 years old with oral cavity squamous cell carcinoma. CDR3: CASSSRDRGIYEQYF. CDR3 bases: TGTGCCAGCAGTTCCCGGGACAGGGGTATCTACGAGCAGTACTTC.